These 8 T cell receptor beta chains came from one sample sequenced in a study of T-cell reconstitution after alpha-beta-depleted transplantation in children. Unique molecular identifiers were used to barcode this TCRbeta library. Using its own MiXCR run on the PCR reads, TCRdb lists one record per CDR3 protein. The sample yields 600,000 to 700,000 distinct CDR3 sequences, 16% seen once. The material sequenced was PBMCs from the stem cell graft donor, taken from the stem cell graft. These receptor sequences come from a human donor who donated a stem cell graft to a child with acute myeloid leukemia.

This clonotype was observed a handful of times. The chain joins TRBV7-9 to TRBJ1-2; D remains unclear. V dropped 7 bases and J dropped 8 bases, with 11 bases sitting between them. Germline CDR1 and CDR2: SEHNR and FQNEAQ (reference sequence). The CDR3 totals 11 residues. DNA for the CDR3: TGTGCCAGCATAAGTAGCTCGGGCTACACCTTC. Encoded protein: CASISSSGYTF.

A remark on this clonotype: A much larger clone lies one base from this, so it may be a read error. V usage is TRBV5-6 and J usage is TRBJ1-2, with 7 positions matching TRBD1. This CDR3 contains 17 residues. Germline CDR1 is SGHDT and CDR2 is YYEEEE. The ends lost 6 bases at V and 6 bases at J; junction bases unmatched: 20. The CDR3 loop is CASIWAPTGTGIDGYTF. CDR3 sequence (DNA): TGTGCCAGCATCTGGGCACCGACAGGGACGGGAATTGATGGCTACACCTTC.

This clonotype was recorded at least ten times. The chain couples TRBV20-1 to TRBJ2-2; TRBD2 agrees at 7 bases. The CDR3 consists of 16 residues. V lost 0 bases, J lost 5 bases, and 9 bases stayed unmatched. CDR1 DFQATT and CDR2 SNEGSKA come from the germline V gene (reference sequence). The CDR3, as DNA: TGCAGTGCTAGAGAGATGTCTAGCGGACTGACCGGGGAGCTGTTTTTT. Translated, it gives CSAREMSSGLTGELFF.

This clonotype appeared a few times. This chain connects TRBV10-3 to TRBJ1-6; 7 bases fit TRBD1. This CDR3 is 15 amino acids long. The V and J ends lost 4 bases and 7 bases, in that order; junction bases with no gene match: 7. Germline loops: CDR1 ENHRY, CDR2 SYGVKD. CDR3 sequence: CAISAEEGANSPLHF. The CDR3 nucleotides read TGTGCCATCAGTGCCGAGGAGGGGGCGAATTCACCCCTCCACTTT.

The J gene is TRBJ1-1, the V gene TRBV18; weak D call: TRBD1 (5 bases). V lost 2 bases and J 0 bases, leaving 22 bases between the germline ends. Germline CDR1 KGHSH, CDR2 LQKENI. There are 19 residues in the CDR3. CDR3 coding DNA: TGTGCCAGCTCACCAGATTATCCAGGGCGACCCAAATTGAACACTGAAGCTTTCTTT. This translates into CASSPDYPGRPKLNTEAFF.

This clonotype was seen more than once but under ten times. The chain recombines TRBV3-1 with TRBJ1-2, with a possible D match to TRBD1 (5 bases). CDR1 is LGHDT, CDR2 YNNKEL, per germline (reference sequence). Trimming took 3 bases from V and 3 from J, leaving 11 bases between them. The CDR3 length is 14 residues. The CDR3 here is CASSHYRTYYGYTF. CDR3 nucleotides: TGTGCCAGCAGCCACTACAGGACCTACTATGGCTACACCTTC.

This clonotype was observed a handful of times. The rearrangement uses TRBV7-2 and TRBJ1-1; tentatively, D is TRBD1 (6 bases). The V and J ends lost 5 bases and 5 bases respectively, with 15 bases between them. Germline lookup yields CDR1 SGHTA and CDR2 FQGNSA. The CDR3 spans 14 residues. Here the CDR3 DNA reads TGTGCCAGCAGCGCCTCACAGGGTGGAACTGAAGCTTTCTTT. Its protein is CASSASQGGTEAFF.

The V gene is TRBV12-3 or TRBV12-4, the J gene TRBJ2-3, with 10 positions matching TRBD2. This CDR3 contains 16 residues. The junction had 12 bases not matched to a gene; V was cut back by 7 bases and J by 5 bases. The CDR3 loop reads CASTHRAGGPRDTQYF. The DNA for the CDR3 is TGTGCCAGCACCCACCGAGCGGGGGGGCCGAGAGATACGCAGTATTTT.